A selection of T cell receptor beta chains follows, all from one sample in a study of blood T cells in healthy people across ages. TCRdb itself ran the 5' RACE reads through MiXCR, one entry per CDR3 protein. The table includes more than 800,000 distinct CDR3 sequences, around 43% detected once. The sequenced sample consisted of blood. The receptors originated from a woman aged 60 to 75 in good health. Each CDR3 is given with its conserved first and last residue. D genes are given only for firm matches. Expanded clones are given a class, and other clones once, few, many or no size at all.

CDR3 DNA: TGTGCCACCGGGCCAAGGGGGACATCCGAGCAGTACTTC
CDR3 protein: CATGPRGTSEQYF
D gene: .
J gene: TRBJ2-7
V gene: TRBV2
clone size: .

CDR3 DNA: TGCGCCAGCAGCCGGCCGGGACAGGGATCGGATGAGCAGTTCTTC
CDR3 protein: CASSRPGQGSDEQFF
D gene: TRBD1
J gene: TRBJ2-1
V gene: TRBV5-1
clone size: .

CDR3 DNA: TGTGCCAGCAGCCATCTAGCGGGGTTCCAAGAGACCCAGTACTTC
CDR3 protein: CASSHLAGFQETQYF
D gene: TRBD2
J gene: TRBJ2-5
V gene: TRBV7-8
clone size: .

CDR3 DNA: TGTGCCAGCAGCAAGGGGACTCTACAAGAGACCCAGTACTTC
CDR3 protein: CASSKGTLQETQYF
D gene: .
J gene: TRBJ2-5
V gene: TRBV3-1
clone size: many

CDR3 DNA: TGTGCCAGCAGCCAAGATGTGGCAGGGATTGGAGATACGCAGTATTTT
CDR3 protein: CASSQDVAGIGDTQYF
D gene: .
J gene: TRBJ2-3
V gene: TRBV3-1
clone size: few

CDR3 DNA: TGTGCCACCAAAAAACTAGCGGGGGGTTACAATGAGCAGTTCTTC
CDR3 protein: CATKKLAGGYNEQFF
D gene: TRBD2
J gene: TRBJ2-1
V gene: TRBV15
clone size: once

CDR3 DNA: TGTGCCAGCAGTTTGAGTCGGGGGGCAAGGGATGGCTACACCTTC
CDR3 protein: CASSLSRGARDGYTF
D gene: .
J gene: TRBJ1-2
V gene: TRBV12-3/TRBV12-4
clone size: .

CDR3 DNA: TGCAGTGCTAGTAGGTTCGGGCCCCCATCCTACAATGAGCAGTTCTTC
CDR3 protein: CSASRFGPPSYNEQFF
D gene: .
J gene: TRBJ2-1
V gene: TRBV20-1
clone size: .

CDR3 DNA: TGTGCCTGGAGCCGGGGGTCAAGAATTTACAATGAGCAGTTCTTC
CDR3 protein: CAWSRGSRIYNEQFF
D gene: .
J gene: TRBJ2-1
V gene: TRBV30
clone size: .

CDR3 DNA: TGTGCCAGCAGTTTAGTTCTTTCAGGTTCCTCTGGCTACACCTTC
CDR3 protein: CASSLVLSGSSGYTF
D gene: .
J gene: TRBJ1-2
V gene: TRBV12-3/TRBV12-4
clone size: .

CDR3 DNA: TGTGCCAGCTCAACCGAACAGGGGGACACAGATACGCAGTATTTT
CDR3 protein: CASSTEQGDTDTQYF
D gene: TRBD1
J gene: TRBJ2-3
V gene: TRBV18
clone size: .

CDR3 DNA: TGTGCCAGCAGCATTCGGACGGCTCGCGGTGAGCAGTTCTTC
CDR3 protein: CASSIRTARGEQFF
D gene: .
J gene: TRBJ2-1
V gene: TRBV9
clone size: few

CDR3 DNA: TGTGCCTGGAGGGCTAGGGACCTAGCGCTATACGAGCAGTACTTC
CDR3 protein: CAWRARDLALYEQYF
D gene: .
J gene: TRBJ2-7
V gene: TRBV30
clone size: .

CDR3 DNA: TGTGCCAGCGGGCACCGAGAGACCCAGTACTTC
CDR3 protein: CASGHRETQYF
D gene: .
J gene: TRBJ2-5
V gene: TRBV27
clone size: once

CDR3 DNA: TGCAGTGCTAGGGACAGGGGAGGGGAAAACACCATATATTTT
CDR3 protein: CSARDRGGENTIYF
D gene: TRBD1
J gene: TRBJ1-3
V gene: TRBV20-1
clone size: few

CDR3 DNA: TGTGCCAGCACCTGGCAGGGAGCATCCTACGAGCAGTACTTC
CDR3 protein: CASTWQGASYEQYF
D gene: .
J gene: TRBJ2-7
V gene: TRBV28
clone size: few

CDR3 DNA: TGTGCCAGCAGTCCCCCGGGACTAACGCTTGACAATGAGCAGTACTTC
CDR3 protein: CASSPPGLTLDNEQYF
D gene: TRBD2
J gene: TRBJ2-5
V gene: TRBV11-2
clone size: .

CDR3 DNA: TGTGCCAGCACCAAGGGGGCCGATTATAGCAATCAGCCCCAGCATTTT
CDR3 protein: CASTKGADYSNQPQHF
D gene: TRBD1
J gene: TRBJ1-5
V gene: TRBV6-1
clone size: few

CDR3 DNA: TGCGCCAGCAGCTTGGTGGCTAGCGGGAGGGATGAGCAGTTCTTC
CDR3 protein: CASSLVASGRDEQFF
D gene: TRBD2
J gene: TRBJ2-1
V gene: TRBV5-1
clone size: few

CDR3 DNA: TGTGCCATCTTTAGCTCTGGGGCCAACGTCCTGACTTTC
CDR3 protein: CAIFSSGANVLTF
D gene: .
J gene: TRBJ2-6
V gene: TRBV12-3/TRBV12-4
clone size: few

CDR3 DNA: TGCGCCAGCAGCCCTCTCCCGGACGTCGCTAACTATGGCTACACCTTC
CDR3 protein: CASSPLPDVANYGYTF
D gene: .
J gene: TRBJ1-2
V gene: TRBV4-1
clone size: .

CDR3 DNA: TGCAGTGCCACGGGGACTAGCGAGAACTACAATGAGCAGTTCTTC
CDR3 protein: CSATGTSENYNEQFF
D gene: TRBD2
J gene: TRBJ2-1
V gene: TRBV20-1
clone size: .

CDR3 DNA: TGTGCCAGCAGCGCTGGACGCAAATCTCTTTATAATTCACCCCTCCACTTT
CDR3 protein: CASSAGRKSLYNSPLHF
D gene: .
J gene: TRBJ1-6
V gene: TRBV9
clone size: .

CDR3 DNA: TGCAGCGTTGTTAGGACAGATACGCAGTATTTT
CDR3 protein: CSVVRTDTQYF
D gene: .
J gene: TRBJ2-3
V gene: TRBV29-1
clone size: many

CDR3 DNA: TGTGCCAGCAGGCCCCCGGGACTCTCAAACACCGGGGAGCTGTTTTTT
CDR3 protein: CASRPPGLSNTGELFF
D gene: .
J gene: TRBJ2-2
V gene: TRBV12-3/TRBV12-4
clone size: .

CDR3 DNA: TGCAGCGTTGAAGTAGGGTCGAACACTGAAGCTTTCTTT
CDR3 protein: CSVEVGSNTEAFF
D gene: .
J gene: TRBJ1-1
V gene: TRBV29-1
clone size: few

CDR3 DNA: TGTGCCATCAGCCCTTTTGGAACTAGCGGGAGCACCGGGGAGCTGTTTTTT
CDR3 protein: CAISPFGTSGSTGELFF
D gene: TRBD2
J gene: TRBJ2-2
V gene: TRBV10-3
clone size: .

CDR3 DNA: TGTGCCAGCGGGCGGGACGGACCCTACGAGCAGTACTTC
CDR3 protein: CASGRDGPYEQYF
D gene: .
J gene: TRBJ2-7
V gene: TRBV25-1
clone size: few

CDR3 DNA: TGTGCCAGCAGTTACCTAAGAGCTAACTATGGCTACACCTTC
CDR3 protein: CASSYLRANYGYTF
D gene: .
J gene: TRBJ1-2
V gene: TRBV6-5
clone size: .

CDR3 DNA: TGTGCCAGCAGCCAGTCCGGGACAGGATACAATGAGCAGTACTTC
CDR3 protein: CASSQSGTGYNEQYF
D gene: TRBD1
J gene: TRBJ2-7
V gene: TRBV14
clone size: .

CDR3 DNA: TGTGCCAGCAGACTAGCGGGAAGGTACGAGCAGTACTTC
CDR3 protein: CASRLAGRYEQYF
D gene: TRBD2
J gene: TRBJ2-7
V gene: TRBV12-3/TRBV12-4
clone size: .

CDR3 DNA: TGTGCCAGCAGGCATGGACAGGGGGGAGTTGGCTCCTACGAGCAGTACTTC
CDR3 protein: CASRHGQGGVGSYEQYF
D gene: TRBD1
J gene: TRBJ2-7
V gene: TRBV6-1
clone size: few

CDR3 DNA: TGTGCCAGCAGCGAACCCAGGAAACTAAACTATGGCTACACCTTC
CDR3 protein: CASSEPRKLNYGYTF
D gene: .
J gene: TRBJ1-2
V gene: TRBV7-9
clone size: .

CDR3 DNA: TGTGCCAGCAGCCAACGGACAGCGATCCAAGAGACCCAGTACTTC
CDR3 protein: CASSQRTAIQETQYF
D gene: .
J gene: TRBJ2-5
V gene: TRBV3-1
clone size: .

CDR3 DNA: TGTGCCAGCAGTTCGACGGGGGACCCGACCCAGTACTTC
CDR3 protein: CASSSTGDPTQYF
D gene: .
J gene: TRBJ2-5
V gene: TRBV27
clone size: few

CDR3 DNA: TGTGCCAGCAGCCAAAAGCGGGCCGCTTCCTACAATGAGCAGTTCTTC
CDR3 protein: CASSQKRAASYNEQFF
D gene: .
J gene: TRBJ2-1
V gene: TRBV6-1
clone size: few

CDR3 DNA: TGTGCCAGCAGCCAAGACCAGACCGGGGAGCTGTTTTTT
CDR3 protein: CASSQDQTGELFF
D gene: .
J gene: TRBJ2-2
V gene: TRBV3-1
clone size: few

CDR3 DNA: TGTGCCAGCAGCTATCCAGCGGGAGATGGGAAAGATACGCAGTATTTT
CDR3 protein: CASSYPAGDGKDTQYF
D gene: TRBD2
J gene: TRBJ2-3
V gene: TRBV28
clone size: .

CDR3 DNA: TGTGCCACCAGCACCGGACTAGCGGAAAATGAGCAGTTCTTC
CDR3 protein: CATSTGLAENEQFF
D gene: TRBD2
J gene: TRBJ2-1
V gene: TRBV15
clone size: .

CDR3 DNA: TGTGCCAGCAGCTTAGGTACATTGAACTATGGCTACACCTTC
CDR3 protein: CASSLGTLNYGYTF
D gene: .
J gene: TRBJ1-2
V gene: TRBV7-8
clone size: many